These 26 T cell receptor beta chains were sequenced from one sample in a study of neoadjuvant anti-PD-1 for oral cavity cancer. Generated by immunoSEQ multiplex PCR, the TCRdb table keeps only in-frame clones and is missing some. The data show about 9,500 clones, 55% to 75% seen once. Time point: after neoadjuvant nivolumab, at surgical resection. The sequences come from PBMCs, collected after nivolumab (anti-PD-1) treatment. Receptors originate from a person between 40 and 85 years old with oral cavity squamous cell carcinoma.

The CDR3 bases are TGTGCCAGCAGCTTGGTGGGGGACTACGAGCAGTACTTC. Encoded protein: CASSLVGDYEQYF. This sequence joins TRBV5-5 and TRBJ2-7; D may be TRBD1 or TRBD2 (5 bases each). This CDR3 comprises 13 residues. Trimming pared 0 bases from V and 3 bases from J, leaving 7 bases between. Germline CDR1 SGHKS, CDR2 YYEKEE (reference sequence).

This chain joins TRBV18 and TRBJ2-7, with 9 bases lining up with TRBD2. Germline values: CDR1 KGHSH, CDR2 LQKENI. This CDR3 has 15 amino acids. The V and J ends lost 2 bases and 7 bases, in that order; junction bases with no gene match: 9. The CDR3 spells CASSPTAGGSGEQYF. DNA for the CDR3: TGTGCCAGCTCACCAACGGCGGGAGGGTCGGGGGAGCAGTACTTC.

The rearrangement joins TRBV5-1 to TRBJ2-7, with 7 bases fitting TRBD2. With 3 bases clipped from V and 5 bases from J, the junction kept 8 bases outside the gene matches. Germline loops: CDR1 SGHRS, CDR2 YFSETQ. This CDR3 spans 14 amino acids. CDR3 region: CASSSGGGRNEQYF. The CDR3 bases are TGCGCCAGCAGCTCGGGGGGAGGACGAAACGAGCAGTACTTC.

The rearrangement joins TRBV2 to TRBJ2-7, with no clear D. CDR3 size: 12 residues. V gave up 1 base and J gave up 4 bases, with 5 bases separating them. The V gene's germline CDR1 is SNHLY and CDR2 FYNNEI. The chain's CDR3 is CASSEELYEQYF. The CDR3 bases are TGTGCCAGCAGTGAAGAACTATACGAGCAGTACTTC.

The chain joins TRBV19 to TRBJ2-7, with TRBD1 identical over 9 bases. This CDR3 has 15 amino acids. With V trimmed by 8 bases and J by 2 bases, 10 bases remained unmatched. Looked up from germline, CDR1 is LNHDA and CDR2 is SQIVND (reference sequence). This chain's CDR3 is CASSKPGQGPYEQYF. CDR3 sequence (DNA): TGTGCCAGTTCTAAGCCGGGACAGGGACCCTACGAGCAGTACTTC.

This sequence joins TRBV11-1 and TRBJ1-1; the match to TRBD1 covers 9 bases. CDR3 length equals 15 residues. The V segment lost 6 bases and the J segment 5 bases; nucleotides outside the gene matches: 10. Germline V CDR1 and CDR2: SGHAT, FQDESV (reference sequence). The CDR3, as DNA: TGTGCCAGCAGACTCACTGACAGGGGGAATACTGAAGCTTTCTTT. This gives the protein CASRLTDRGNTEAFF. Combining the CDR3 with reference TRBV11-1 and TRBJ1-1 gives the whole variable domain EAEVAQSPRYKITEKSQAVAFWCDPISGHATLYWYRQILGQGPELLVQFQDESVVDDSQLPKDRFSAERLKGVDSTLKIQPAELGDSAMYLCASRLTDRGNTEAFFGQGTRLTVV.

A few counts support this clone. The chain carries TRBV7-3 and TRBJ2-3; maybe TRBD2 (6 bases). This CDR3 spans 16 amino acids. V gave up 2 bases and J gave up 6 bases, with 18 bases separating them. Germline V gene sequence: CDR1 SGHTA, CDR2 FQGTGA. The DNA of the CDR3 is TGTGCCAGCAGCTTAGATGGGACTGGCTGGTCGGATACGCAGTATTTT. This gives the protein CASSLDGTGWSDTQYF.

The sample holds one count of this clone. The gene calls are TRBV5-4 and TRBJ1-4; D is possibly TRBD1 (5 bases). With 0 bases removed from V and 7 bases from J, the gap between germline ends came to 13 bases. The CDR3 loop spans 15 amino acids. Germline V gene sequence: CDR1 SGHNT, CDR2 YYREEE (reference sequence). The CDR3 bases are TGTGCCAGCAGCTTGGATGCAGGGCATGCTGAAAAACTGTTTTTT. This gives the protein CASSLDAGHAEKLFF.

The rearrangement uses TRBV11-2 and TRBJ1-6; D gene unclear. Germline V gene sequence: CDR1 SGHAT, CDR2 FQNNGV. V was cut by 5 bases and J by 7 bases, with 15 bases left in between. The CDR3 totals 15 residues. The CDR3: CASSRLGETNSPLHF. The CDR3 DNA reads TGTGCCAGCAGCCGCCTTGGGGAGACCAATTCACCCCTCCACTTT.

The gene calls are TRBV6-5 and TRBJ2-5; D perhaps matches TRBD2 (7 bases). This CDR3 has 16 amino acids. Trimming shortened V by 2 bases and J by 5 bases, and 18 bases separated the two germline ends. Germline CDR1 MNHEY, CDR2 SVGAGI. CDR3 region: CASSYVSRGGEETQYF. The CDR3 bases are TGTGCCAGCAGTTACGTCTCCAGGGGAGGGGAGGAGACCCAGTACTTC.

CDR3 loop: CASSLGIRGVDTEAFF. CDR3 nucleotide sequence: TGCGCCAGCAGCTTGGGGATTAGGGGGGTTGACACTGAAGCTTTCTTT. The chain is built from TRBV5-1 and TRBJ1-1; weak D call: TRBD1 (6 bases). Trimming removed 0 bases at V and 3 bases at J, with 15 bases between. The V gene's germline CDR1 is SGHRS and CDR2 YFSETQ. The CDR3 has 16 amino acids.

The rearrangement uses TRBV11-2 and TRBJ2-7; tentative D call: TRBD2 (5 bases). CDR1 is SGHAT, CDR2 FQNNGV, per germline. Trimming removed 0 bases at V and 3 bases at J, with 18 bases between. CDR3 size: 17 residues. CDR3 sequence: CASSLDLVGGHNYEQYF. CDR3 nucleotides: TGTGCCAGCAGCTTAGATCTGGTAGGAGGTCATAACTACGAGCAGTACTTC.

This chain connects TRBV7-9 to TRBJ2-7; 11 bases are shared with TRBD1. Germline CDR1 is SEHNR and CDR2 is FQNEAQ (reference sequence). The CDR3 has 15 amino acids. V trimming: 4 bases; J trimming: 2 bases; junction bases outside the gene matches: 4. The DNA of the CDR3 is TGTGCCAGCAGCTCTCCGGGACAGGGGGCCTACGAGCAGTACTTC. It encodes CASSSPGQGAYEQYF. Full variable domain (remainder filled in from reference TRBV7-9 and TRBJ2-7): DTGVSQNPRHKITKRGQNVTFRCDPISEHNRLYWYRQTLGQGPEFLTYFQNEAQLEKSRLLSDRFSAERPKGSFSTLEIQRTEQGDSAMYLCASSSPGQGAYEQYFGPGTRLTVT.

The CDR3 loop is CASSLAWDRGDGYTF. The CDR3 DNA is TGTGCCAGCAGCTTGGCCTGGGACAGGGGGGATGGCTACACCTTC. The rearrangement links TRBV5-8 to TRBJ1-2; 11 bases are shared with TRBD1. With 0 bases clipped from V and 6 bases from J, the junction kept 4 bases outside the gene matches. In germline, CDR1 is SGHTS, CDR2 YDEGEE. The CDR3 runs 15 residues.

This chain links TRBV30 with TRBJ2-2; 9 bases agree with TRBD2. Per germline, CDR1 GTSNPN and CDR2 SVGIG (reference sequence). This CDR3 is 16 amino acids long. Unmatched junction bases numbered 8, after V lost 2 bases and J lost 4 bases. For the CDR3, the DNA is TGTGCCTGGAGTCGCGTAGCGGGAGTTGCCACCGGGGAGCTGTTTTTT. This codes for CAWSRVAGVATGELFF.

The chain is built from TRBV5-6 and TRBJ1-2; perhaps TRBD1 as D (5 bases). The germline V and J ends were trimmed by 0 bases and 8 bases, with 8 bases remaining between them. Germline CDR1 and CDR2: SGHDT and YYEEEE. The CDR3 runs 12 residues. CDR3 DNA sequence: TGTGCCAGCAGCTTGGGGGGGAGAGGCTACACCTTC. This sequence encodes CASSLGGRGYTF. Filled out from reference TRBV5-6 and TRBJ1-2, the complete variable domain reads DAGVTQSPTHLIKTRGQQVTLRCSPKSGHDTVSWYQQALGQGPQFIFQYYEEEERQRGNFPDRFSGHQFPNYSSELNVNALLLGDSALYLCASSLGGRGYTFGSGTRLTVV.

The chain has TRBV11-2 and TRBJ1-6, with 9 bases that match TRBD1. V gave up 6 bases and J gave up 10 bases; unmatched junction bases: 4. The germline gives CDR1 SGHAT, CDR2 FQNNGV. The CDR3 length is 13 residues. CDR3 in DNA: TGTGCCAGCAGTTCGGACAGGGGCTCACCCCTCCACTTT. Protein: CASSSDRGSPLHF.

The CDR3 region has the DNA TGTGCCCCGCTAAGTAGAGCCGGGGAGCTGTTTTTT. Amino acids: CAPLSRAGELFF. The chain employs TRBV19 and TRBJ2-2, with D hard to call. The CDR3 is made up of 12 amino acids. With 11 bases removed from V and 6 bases from J, the gap between germline ends came to 13 bases. Germline CDR1 LNHDA, CDR2 SQIVND (reference sequence).

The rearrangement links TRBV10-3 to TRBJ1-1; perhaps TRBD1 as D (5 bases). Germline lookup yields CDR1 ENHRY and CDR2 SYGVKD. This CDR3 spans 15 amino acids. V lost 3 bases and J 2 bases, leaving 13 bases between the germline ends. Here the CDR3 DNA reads TGTGCCATCAGTGAAAGGGGCGCGGGAAACACTGAAGCTTTCTTT. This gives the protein CAISERGAGNTEAFF.

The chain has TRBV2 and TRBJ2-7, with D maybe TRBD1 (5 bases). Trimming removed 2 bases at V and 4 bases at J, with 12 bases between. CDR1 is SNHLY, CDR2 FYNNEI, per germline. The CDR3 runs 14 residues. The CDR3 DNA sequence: TGTGCCAGCAGTGAACAGGGTACGTTATACGAGCAGTACTTC. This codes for CASSEQGTLYEQYF.

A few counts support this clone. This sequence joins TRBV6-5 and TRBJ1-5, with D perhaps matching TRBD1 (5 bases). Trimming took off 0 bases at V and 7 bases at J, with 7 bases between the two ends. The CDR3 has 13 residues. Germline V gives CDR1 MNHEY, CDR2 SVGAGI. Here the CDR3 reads CASSYSTAQPQHF. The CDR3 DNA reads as TGTGCCAGCAGTTACTCGACAGCACAGCCCCAGCATTTT.

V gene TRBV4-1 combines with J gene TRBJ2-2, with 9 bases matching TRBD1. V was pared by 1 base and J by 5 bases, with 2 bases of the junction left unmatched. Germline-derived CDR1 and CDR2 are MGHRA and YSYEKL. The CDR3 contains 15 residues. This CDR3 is CASSQGDRETGELFF. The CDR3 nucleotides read TGCGCCAGCAGCCAAGGGGACAGGGAAACCGGGGAGCTGTTTTTT.

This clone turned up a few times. The DNA for the CDR3 is TGTGCCATCAGTGAGTCGTCTTCCGAGCAGTACTTC. Protein sequence: CAISESSSEQYF. The chain recombines TRBV10-3 with TRBJ2-7, with unresolved D. V was clipped by 0 bases and J by 6 bases, with 6 bases between them. This CDR3 has 12 residues. The V gene's germline CDR1 is ENHRY and CDR2 SYGVKD.

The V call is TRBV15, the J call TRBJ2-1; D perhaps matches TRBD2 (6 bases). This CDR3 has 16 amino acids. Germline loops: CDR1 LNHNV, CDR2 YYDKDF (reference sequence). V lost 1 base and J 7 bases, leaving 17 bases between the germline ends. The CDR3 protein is CATSRAEGQRENEQFF. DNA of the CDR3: TGTGCCACCAGCAGAGCGGAGGGGCAGAGGGAGAATGAGCAGTTCTTC.

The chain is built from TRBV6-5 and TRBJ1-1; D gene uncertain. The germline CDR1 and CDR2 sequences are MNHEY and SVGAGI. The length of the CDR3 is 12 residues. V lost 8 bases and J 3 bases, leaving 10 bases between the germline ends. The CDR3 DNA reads TGTGCCAGCGGCCTCGGAGACACTGAAGCTTTCTTT. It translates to CASGLGDTEAFF.

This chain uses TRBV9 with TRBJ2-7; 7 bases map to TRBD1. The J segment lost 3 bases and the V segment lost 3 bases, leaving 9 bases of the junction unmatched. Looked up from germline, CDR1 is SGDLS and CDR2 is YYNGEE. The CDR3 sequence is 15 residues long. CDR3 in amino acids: CASSAGQERFYEQYF. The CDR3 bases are TGTGCCAGCAGCGCAGGACAGGAACGTTTCTACGAGCAGTACTTC.